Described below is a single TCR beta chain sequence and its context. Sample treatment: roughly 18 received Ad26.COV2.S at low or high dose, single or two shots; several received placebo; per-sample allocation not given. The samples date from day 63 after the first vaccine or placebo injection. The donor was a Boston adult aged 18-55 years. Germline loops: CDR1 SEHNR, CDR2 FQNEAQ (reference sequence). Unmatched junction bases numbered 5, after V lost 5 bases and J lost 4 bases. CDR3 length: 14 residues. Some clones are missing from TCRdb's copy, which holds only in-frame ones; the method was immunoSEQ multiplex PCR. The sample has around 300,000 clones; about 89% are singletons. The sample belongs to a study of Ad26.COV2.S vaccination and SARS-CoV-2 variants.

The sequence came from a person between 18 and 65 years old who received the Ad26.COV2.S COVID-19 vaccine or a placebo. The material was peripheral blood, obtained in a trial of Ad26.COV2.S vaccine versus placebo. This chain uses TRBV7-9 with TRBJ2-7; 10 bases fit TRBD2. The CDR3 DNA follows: TGTGCCAGCAGCCGAGATAGCGGGAGGTACGAGCAGTACTTC. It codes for CASSRDSGRYEQYF.